A single sample gave rise to the 28 T cell receptor beta chains below, sequenced in a study of tumor-infiltrating lymphocytes in glioblastoma multiforme. Three nested ARM-PCR rounds with V-beta and C-beta primers built TCRB libraries. One entry per CDR3 protein results from TCRdb running MiXCR on the multiplex PCR reads. The sample lists around 33,000 distinct CDR3 sequences, 60% to 75% occurring once. The specimen was brain tumor tissue. These receptors were taken from a male donor with glioblastoma.

This clonotype was seen many times. This chain connects TRBV29-1 to TRBJ2-3; D is undetermined. Germline CDR1 is SQVTM and CDR2 is ANQGSEA. V lost 0 bases and J lost 2, with 9 bases in between. This CDR3 is 14 amino acids long. The DNA for the CDR3 is TGCAGCGTTGAAGATATAAGGTTCACAGATACGCAGTATTTT. Residues: CSVEDIRFTDTQYF.

Worth noting for this clonotype: Mismatch with germline at one junction end may stem from a read error. The chain is built from TRBV5-5 and TRBJ2-6; D may match TRBD1 or TRBD2 (5 bases each). CDR1 is SGHKS, CDR2 YYEKEE, per germline (reference sequence). The CDR3 consists of 15 residues. CDR3 DNA sequence: TGTGCCAGCAGTGCATTGGACTCTGGGACCAACGTCCTGATTTTC. Protein sequence: CASSALDSGTNVLIF.

Many counts were recorded for this clonotype. The chain links TRBV13 to TRBJ1-4; a possible D gene is TRBD1 (6 bases). The CDR3 has 15 amino acids. The germline V and J ends were trimmed by 2 bases and 2 bases, with 9 bases remaining between them. The germline CDR1 and CDR2 sequences are PRHDT and FYEKMQ (reference sequence). The CDR3 here is CASSLWTATNEKLFF. In DNA, the CDR3 is TGTGCCAGCAGCTTATGGACAGCCACTAATGAAAAACTGTTTTTT.

Points on this clonotype: Since no conserved phenylalanine or tryptophan closes the CDR3, a read error is the likely cause. Because the CDR3's place on the DNA is in doubt, the DNA is left out and the CDR3 is given as listed by TCRdb. This rearrangement joins TRBV29-1 to TRBJ2-1. From its first to its last residue, the CDR3 has 12 amino acids. Per the germline V gene, CDR1 is SQVTM and CDR2 is ANQGSEA. The CDR3 is CSVVHSYNELFV.

This clonotype has at least ten counts. The chain links TRBV28 to TRBJ2-7; 7 bases align to TRBD1. The CDR3 is 14 amino acids. Germline lookup yields CDR1 MDHEN and CDR2 SYDVKM. V trimming: 3 bases; J trimming: 2 bases; junction bases outside the gene matches: 4. The CDR3 DNA follows: TGTGCCAGCAGTTTGCAGCAGGGGGCCTACGAGCAGTACTTC. Amino acids: CASSLQQGAYEQYF.

This clonotype has a handful of counts. One end of the junction is discordant with germline, which a read error may explain. The chain carries TRBV20-1 and TRBJ2-6; D possibly corresponds to TRBD1 (5 bases). The germline V gene encodes CDR1 DFQATT and CDR2 SNEGSKA (reference sequence). The CDR3 is made up of 14 amino acids. The CDR3 nucleotides are TGCAGTGCTAGAGATACGGGTGGGGCCAAGGTCCTGACTTTT. This codes for CSARDTGGAKVLTF.

The rearrangement links TRBV20-1 to TRBJ2-1; D is ambiguous. The J call is in doubt because the DNA end fits TRBJ2-7 better. Germline lookup yields CDR1 DFQATT and CDR2 SNEGSKA (reference sequence). There are 11 residues in the CDR3. The CDR3 sequence is CSASILNEQYF. The CDR3 nucleotides are TGCAGTGCTTCAATTTTGAACGAGCAGTACTTC.

This clonotype showed up many times. CDR3 nucleotide sequence: TGTGCCAGCAGTTTTATGTACGAGCAGTACTTC. It translates to CASSFMYEQYF. The chain employs TRBV28 and TRBJ2-7; D remains ambiguous. Trimming left V 3 bases short and J 4 bases short, with 4 bases between. Germline V gives CDR1 MDHEN, CDR2 SYDVKM. This CDR3 is built from 11 residues.

The chain is built from TRBV5-1 and TRBJ2-7; D is unresolved. Trimming cost V 1 base and J 5 bases, with 19 bases left between them. The germline V gene encodes CDR1 SGHRS and CDR2 YFSETQ. The CDR3 has 16 residues. The CDR3 DNA reads as TGCGCCAGCAGCTTGTCAAGAGGCTCCCCTCTGGACGAGCAGTACTTC. Translation: CASSLSRGSPLDEQYF. Full variable domain (missing parts from reference TRBV5-1 and TRBJ2-7): KAGVTQTPRYLIKTRGQQVTLSCSPISGHRSVSWYQQTPGQGLQFLFEYFSETQRNKGNFPGRFSGRQFSNSRSEMNVSTLELGDSALYLCASSLSRGSPLDEQYFGPGTRLTVT.

The chain joins TRBV11-2 to TRBJ2-2; no reliable D call. CDR1 and CDR2 from the germline V gene are SGHAT and FQNNGV. This CDR3 comprises 16 residues. Trimming cost V 3 bases and J 0 bases, with 11 bases left between them. The CDR3 bases are TGTGCCAGCAGCTTTCGCCAGACCACGAACACCGGGGAGCTGTTTTTT. Translated, it gives CASSFRQTTNTGELFF.

Points on this clonotype: A read error may explain this, as a much larger clone is one base away. The rearrangement links TRBV11-1 to TRBJ2-3; perhaps TRBD2 as D (6 bases). V shed 3 bases and J shed 2 bases, with 15 bases lying between them. Germline-derived CDR1 and CDR2 are SGHAT and FQDESV (reference sequence). CDR3 length equals 16 residues. The CDR3 region is CASSFGYASDTDTQYF. DNA for the CDR3: TGTGCCAGCAGCTTTGGCTACGCTAGCGACACAGATACGCAGTATTTT.

The rearrangement links TRBV20-1 to TRBJ2-7, with D tentatively TRBD2 (5 bases). The germline V gene has CDR1 DFQATT and CDR2 SNEGSKA (reference sequence). Trimming stripped 6 bases from V and 2 bases from J, with 20 bases between. The CDR3 sequence is 15 residues long. The CDR3 DNA follows: TGCAGTGCCCCGGGGATTCTATCGACCCCCTACGAGCAGTACTTC. Translated, it gives CSAPGILSTPYEQYF.

This clonotype was detected only a few times. The V call is TRBV11-2, the J call TRBJ2-7, with D unclear. V was shortened by 0 bases and J by 5 bases, with 17 bases between the two germline ends. The CDR3 has 16 residues. Germline loops: CDR1 SGHAT, CDR2 FQNNGV. The CDR3 coding sequence is TGTGCCAGCAGCTTAGATCCCCATACATGGTCCAACGAGCAGTACTTC. Amino acid sequence: CASSLDPHTWSNEQYF.

Details on this clonotype: Compared with germline, one end of the junction differs, possibly owing to a read error. The CDR3 protein is CASSEEGAGGVRNEQFF. For the CDR3, the DNA is TGTGCCAGCAGCGAAGAAGGGGCTGGCGGGGTTCGAAATGAGCAGTTCTTC. V and J are TRBV6-1 and TRBJ2-1, with D possibly being TRBD2 (6 bases). Germline assignment: CDR1 MNHNS and CDR2 SASEGT. This CDR3 is 17 amino acids long.

Ten or more counts support this clonotype. This chain connects TRBV20-1 to TRBJ1-1; the D gene is possibly TRBD1 (6 bases). The CDR3 covers 16 residues. Per germline, CDR1 DFQATT and CDR2 SNEGSKA (reference sequence). V was shortened by 0 bases and J by 4 bases, with 18 bases between the two germline ends. The CDR3 sequence is CSARDLGGGGSTEAFF. CDR3 nucleotide sequence: TGCAGTGCTAGAGATCTGGGGGGCGGGGGGAGCACTGAAGCTTTCTTT.

The J gene is TRBJ2-3, the V gene TRBV11-2; the D is unclear. The V end was cut by 1 base, the J end by 2 bases, with 7 bases between. In germline, CDR1 is SGHAT, CDR2 FQNNGV. The CDR3 contains 14 residues. The CDR3 here is CASSLGLYTDTQYF. CDR3 DNA: TGTGCCAGCAGCTTAGGGCTTTACACAGATACGCAGTATTTT.

This clonotype was seen at least ten times. This chain uses TRBV7-9 with TRBJ2-1; no reliable D call. The ends were cut back, 2 bases at V and 8 bases at J, with 16 bases in the middle. The CDR3 covers 15 residues. CDR1 and CDR2 from the germline V gene are SEHNR and FQNEAQ (reference sequence). CDR3 loop: CASSLSSGHGDEQFF. CDR3 nucleotides: TGTGCCAGCAGCTTATCTTCTGGCCACGGCGATGAGCAGTTCTTC.

A few counts support this clonotype. A much larger clone lies a single base off, so this may be a read error. The genes are TRBV29-1 and TRBJ2-3, with 8 bases fitting TRBD2. The V gene end was trimmed by 2 bases and the J gene end by 4 bases; junction bases not matched to a gene: 5. The CDR3 is made up of 14 amino acids. Germline V gives CDR1 SQVTM, CDR2 ANQGSEA. The DNA of the CDR3 is TGCAGCGTTGAAAAGGGACTAGGGCCAGATACGCAGTATTTT. It codes for CSVEKGLGPDTQYF.

As to this clonotype: One junction end does not reproduce the germline sequence, and a read error may be involved. This chain uses TRBV20-1 with TRBJ2-1; tentative D call: TRBD2 (6 bases). Germline loops: CDR1 DFQATT, CDR2 SNEGSKA (reference sequence). The CDR3 runs to 14 residues. The CDR3 protein is CNAGDEAGLYEQFF. In DNA form, the CDR3 reads TGCAATGCTGGAGATGAGGCGGGGCTGTATGAGCAGTTCTTC.

On this clonotype: As the CDR3 is not closed by the conserved phenylalanine or tryptophan, this likely results from a read error. The rearrangement uses TRBV6-5 and TRBJ1-1; no reliable D call. V dropped 2 bases and J dropped 0 bases, with 4 bases sitting between them. This CDR3 contains 13 residues. Germline V gene lookup returns CDR1 MNHEY and CDR2 SVGAGI. The CDR3 protein is CASSYVMNTEAFC. The CDR3 region has the DNA TGTGCCAGCAGTTACGTGATGAACACTGAAGCTTTCTGT.

V is TRBV20-1 and J is TRBJ1-4; maybe TRBD1 (5 bases). The CDR3 runs 16 residues. Looked up from germline, CDR1 is DFQATT and CDR2 is SNEGSKA (reference sequence). V dropped 2 bases and J dropped 4 bases, with 17 bases sitting between them. Written as DNA, the CDR3 is TGCAGTGCTAGATCCGTTGCCCAAGGGGTTAATGAAAAACTGTTTTTT. It is translated as CSARSVAQGVNEKLFF.

Of note for this clonotype: The missing conserved phenylalanine or tryptophan at the end of this CDR3 makes a read error likely. This chain uses TRBV29-1 with TRBJ2-3, with D possibly being TRBD1 (5 bases). The V and J ends lost 4 bases and 2 bases respectively, with 13 bases between them. The CDR3 has 14 amino acids. Germline lookup yields CDR1 SQVTM and CDR2 ANQGSEA. The CDR3 nucleotides read TGCAGCGTTGGTATAAGGGGTGTCACAGATACGCAGTATTTA. This codes for CSVGIRGVTDTQYL.

Points on this clonotype: One junction end does not reproduce the germline sequence, and a read error may be involved. The genes are TRBV6-1 and TRBJ1-2; no clear D. The CDR3 totals 13 residues. Germline V CDR1 and CDR2: MNHNS, SASEGT. CDR3 loop: CASSEDGRDGFTF. CDR3 nucleotide sequence: TGTGCCAGCAGTGAAGATGGGAGGGATGGCTTCACCTTC.

There are many counts of this clonotype. The rearrangement uses TRBV20-1 and TRBJ2-1; D assignment may be TRBD1 or TRBD2 (5 bases each). Germline V gene sequence: CDR1 DFQATT, CDR2 SNEGSKA (reference sequence). The CDR3 totals 14 residues. Trimming took 2 bases from V and 4 from J, leaving 12 bases between them. As DNA, the CDR3 is TGCAGTGCTAGACTATGGGGGAAATACAATGAGCAGTTCTTC. Protein sequence: CSARLWGKYNEQFF.

For this clonotype: The CDR3 ends on some other residue instead of the conserved phenylalanine or tryptophan, so this is likely a read error. This chain links TRBV14 with TRBJ1-6; D is uncertain. Looked up from germline, CDR1 is SGHDN and CDR2 is FVKESK. This CDR3 is built from 12 residues. V dropped 0 bases and J dropped 14 bases, with 8 bases sitting between them. CDR3 sequence (DNA): TGTGCCAGCAGCCAAGAGAAGAGGGCCCTCCACATT. As protein: CASSQEKRALHI.

A remark on this clonotype: At one end the junction does not follow the germline gene, possibly because of a read error. V gene TRBV12-3 or TRBV12-4 combines with J gene TRBJ1-2, with 11 bases matching TRBD1. CDR3 length: 13 amino acids. CDR3 region: CARSWDRGDGYTF. The CDR3 bases are TGTGCCAGGAGTTGGGACAGGGGGGACGGCTACACCTTC.

With regard to this clonotype: A read error may explain this, as a much larger clone is one base away. The chain has TRBV28 and TRBJ1-6; the D gene is possibly TRBD1 (6 bases). CDR1 and CDR2 from the germline V gene are MDHEN and SYDVKM. Trimming took 7 bases from V and 6 from J, leaving 16 bases between them. The CDR3 totals 15 residues. CDR3 residues: CASISPGHGNSPLHF. The DNA of the CDR3 is TGTGCCAGCATATCTCCGGGACATGGTAATTCACCCCTCCACTTT.

This clonotype was observed a handful of times. The chain recombines TRBV6-2 or TRBV6-3 with TRBJ1-5, with D possibly TRBD1 on 6 matching bases. Germline assignment: CDR1 MNHEY and CDR2 SVGEGT. V lost 0 bases and J lost 3, with 15 bases in between. There are 17 residues in the CDR3. CDR3 region: CASSYSPGRGPNQPQHF. For the CDR3, the DNA is TGTGCCAGCAGTTACTCCCCGGGCAGGGGTCCCAATCAGCCCCAGCATTTT.